One TCR beta chain is described in this entry. The antigen remains unidentified. Per germline, CDR1 SGHAT and CDR2 FQDESV (reference sequence). The CDR3 spans 14 residues. The germline V and J ends were trimmed by 4 bases and 7 bases, with 15 bases remaining between them. This sample is part of a study of T cell repertoires in cytomegalovirus infection. Overall study: Used in the study were CMV epitopes, some recently identified and HLA-C-restricted, others well-studied and HLA-B-restricted. Indicated by public TCR beta signatures were CMV infection and matching HLA type.

Study outcomes and limitations: HLA-C-restricted TCR beta clonotypes specific for CMV led the ex vivo response.

TCRdb ran MiXCR on the reads and lists one entry per CDR3 protein. The table includes roughly 200,000 distinct CDR3 sequences, 35% to 45% detected once. This material consisted of CD8+ T cells from cultured PBMCs, taken from culture after CMV antigen stimulation. V usage is TRBV11-1 and J usage is TRBJ2-3; D perhaps matches TRBD2 (5 bases). The source is a human donor in good health (CMV status not recorded). Some clones in this sample may be carry-over from other donors' samples. The CDR3 reads CASSSPRGMNTQYF. The CDR3 DNA reads TGTGCCAGCAGCTCCCCACGGGGTATGAATACGCAGTATTTT.